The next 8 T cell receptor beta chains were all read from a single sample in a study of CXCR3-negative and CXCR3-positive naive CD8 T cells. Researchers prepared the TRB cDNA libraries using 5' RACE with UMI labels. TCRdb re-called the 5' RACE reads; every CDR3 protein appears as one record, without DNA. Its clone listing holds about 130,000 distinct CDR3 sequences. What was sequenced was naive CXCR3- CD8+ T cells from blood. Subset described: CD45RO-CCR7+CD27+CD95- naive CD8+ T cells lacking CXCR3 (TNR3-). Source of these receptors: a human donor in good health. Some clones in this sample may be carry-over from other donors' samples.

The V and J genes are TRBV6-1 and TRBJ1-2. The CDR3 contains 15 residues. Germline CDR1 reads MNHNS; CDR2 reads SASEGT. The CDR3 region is CASSGYKKDDYGYTF.

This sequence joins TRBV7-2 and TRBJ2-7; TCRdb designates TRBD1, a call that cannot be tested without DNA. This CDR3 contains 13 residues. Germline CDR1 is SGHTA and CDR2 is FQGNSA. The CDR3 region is CASSLALGGEQYF.

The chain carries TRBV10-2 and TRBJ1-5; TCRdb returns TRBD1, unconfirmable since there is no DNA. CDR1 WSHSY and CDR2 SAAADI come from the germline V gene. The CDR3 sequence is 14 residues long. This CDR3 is CASREQGRNQPQHF.

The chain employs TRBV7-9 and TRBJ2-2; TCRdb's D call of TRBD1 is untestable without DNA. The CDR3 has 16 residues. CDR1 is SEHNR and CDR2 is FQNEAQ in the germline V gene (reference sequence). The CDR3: CASSPDRGAGIGELFF.

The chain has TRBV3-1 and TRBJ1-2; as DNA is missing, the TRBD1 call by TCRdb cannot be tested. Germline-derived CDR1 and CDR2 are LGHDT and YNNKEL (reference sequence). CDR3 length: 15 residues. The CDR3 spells CASSQERQPLDGYTF.

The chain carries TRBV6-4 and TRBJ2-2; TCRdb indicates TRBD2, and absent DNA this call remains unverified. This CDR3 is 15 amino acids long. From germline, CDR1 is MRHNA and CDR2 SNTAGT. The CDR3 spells CASSAGTSTTGELFF.

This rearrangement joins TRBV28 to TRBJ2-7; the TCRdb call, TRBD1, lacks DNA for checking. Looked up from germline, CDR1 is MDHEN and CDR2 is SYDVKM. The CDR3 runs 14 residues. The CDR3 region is CASSFGQVIHEQYF.

The chain's CDR3 is CASSLVGGYTEAFF. This chain uses TRBV7-9 with TRBJ1-1; TCRdb proposes TRBD1, but this gene call is untestable without DNA. The CDR3 has 14 residues. CDR1 and CDR2 (germline): SEHNR, FQNEAQ (reference sequence).